Described below is a single T cell receptor (beta chain) sequence and its context. Its antigen is as yet unknown. This CDR3 contains 17 residues. J gave up 0 bases and V 4 bases, and 6 bases lay outside the gene matches. Germline CDR1 SGHKS, CDR2 YYEKEE (reference sequence). The source of the sample is a study of T cell responses to AZD1222 COVID-19 vaccine. TCRdb's table, derived via immunoSEQ multiplex PCR, lists solely in-frame clones and lacks some. In the table there are about 91,000 clones, approximately 90% of which are singletons. Study-level points and caveats: Of spike-specific TCRs, nearly half reportedly target regions left unmutated in variants. A mostly white British donor set with more females was recruited, and clonal diversity was possibly underestimated. Spike-specific TCR breadth rose after two AZD1222 doses, and depth rose as well. Repertoire collection took place solely once the T cell response had peaked.

The V call is TRBV5-5, the J call TRBJ1-5, with TRBD1 matching 11 bases. The specimen was peripheral blood, collected 28 days after the second AZD1222 dose. This receptor was identified in an adult who received the AZD1222 COVID-19 vaccine. CDR3 loop: CASSGTGGPYSNQPQHF. DNA for the CDR3: TGTGCCAGCAGCGGGACAGGGGGACCCTATAGCAATCAGCCCCAGCATTTT.